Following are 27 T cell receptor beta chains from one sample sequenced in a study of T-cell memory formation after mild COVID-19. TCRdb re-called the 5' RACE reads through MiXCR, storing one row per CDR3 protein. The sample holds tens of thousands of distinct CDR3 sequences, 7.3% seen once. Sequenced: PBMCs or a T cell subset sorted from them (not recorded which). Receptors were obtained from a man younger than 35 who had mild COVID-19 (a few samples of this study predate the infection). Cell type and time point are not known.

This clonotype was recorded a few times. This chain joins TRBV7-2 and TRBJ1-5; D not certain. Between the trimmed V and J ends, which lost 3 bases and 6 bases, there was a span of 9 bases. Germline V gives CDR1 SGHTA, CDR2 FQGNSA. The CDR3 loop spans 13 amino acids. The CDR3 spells CASSFLAGQPQHF. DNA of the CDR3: TGTGCCAGCAGCTTTTTGGCGGGTCAGCCCCAGCATTTT.

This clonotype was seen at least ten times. The CDR3, as DNA: TGTGCCAGCAGTTCAGGGTACAATCAGCCCCAGCATTTT. Translation: CASSSGYNQPQHF. The J gene is TRBJ1-5, the V gene TRBV12-3 or TRBV12-4; possibly TRBD1 for D (5 bases). There are 13 residues in the CDR3. V lost 4 bases and J lost 3, with 7 bases in between.

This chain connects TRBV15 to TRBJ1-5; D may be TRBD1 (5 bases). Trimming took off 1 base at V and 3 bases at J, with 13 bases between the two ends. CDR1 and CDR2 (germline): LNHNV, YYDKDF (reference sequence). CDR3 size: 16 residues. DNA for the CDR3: TGTGCCACCAGCAGAGGTGGGGGAGTTTACAATCAGCCCCAGCATTTT. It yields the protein CATSRGGGVYNQPQHF.

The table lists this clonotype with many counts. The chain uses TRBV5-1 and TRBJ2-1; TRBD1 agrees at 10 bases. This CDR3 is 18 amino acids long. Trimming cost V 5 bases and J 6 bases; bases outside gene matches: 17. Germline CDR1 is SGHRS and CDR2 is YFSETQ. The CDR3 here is CASRTGTGVLRRLNEQFF. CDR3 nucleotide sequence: TGCGCCAGCAGGACCGGGACAGGGGTTCTCAGACGACTCAATGAGCAGTTCTTC. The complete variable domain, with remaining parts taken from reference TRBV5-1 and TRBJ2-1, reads KAGVTQTPRYLIKTRGQQVTLSCSPISGHRSVSWYQQTPGQGLQFLFEYFSETQRNKGNFPGRFSGRQFSNSRSEMNVSTLELGDSALYLCASRTGTGVLRRLNEQFFGPGTRLTVL.

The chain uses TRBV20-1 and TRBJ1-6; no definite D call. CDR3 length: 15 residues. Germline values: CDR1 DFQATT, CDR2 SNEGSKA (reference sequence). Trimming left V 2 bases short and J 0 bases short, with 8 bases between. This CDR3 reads CSARPAGSYNSPLHF. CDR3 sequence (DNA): TGCAGTGCTAGACCTGCAGGCTCCTATAATTCACCCCTCCACTTT.

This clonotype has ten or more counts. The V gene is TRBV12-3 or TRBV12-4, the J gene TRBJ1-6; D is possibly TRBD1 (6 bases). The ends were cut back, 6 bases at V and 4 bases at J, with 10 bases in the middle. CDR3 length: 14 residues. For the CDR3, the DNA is TGTGCCAGCAGCGTAGGGGGTTATAATTCACCCCTCCACTTT. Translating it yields CASSVGGYNSPLHF.

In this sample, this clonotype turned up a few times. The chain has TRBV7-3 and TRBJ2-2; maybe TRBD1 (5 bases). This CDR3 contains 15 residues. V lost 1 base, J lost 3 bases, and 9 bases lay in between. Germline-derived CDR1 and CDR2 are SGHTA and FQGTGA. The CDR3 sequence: CASSLSRDHTGELFF. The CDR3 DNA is TGTGCCAGCAGCTTAAGCAGGGATCACACCGGGGAGCTGTTTTTT. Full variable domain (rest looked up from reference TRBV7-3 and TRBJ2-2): GAGVSQTPSNKVTEKGKYVELRCDPISGHTALYWYRQSLGQGPEFLIYFQGTGAADDSGLPNDRFFAVRPEGSVSTLKIQRTERGDSAVYLCASSLSRDHTGELFFGEGSRLTVL.

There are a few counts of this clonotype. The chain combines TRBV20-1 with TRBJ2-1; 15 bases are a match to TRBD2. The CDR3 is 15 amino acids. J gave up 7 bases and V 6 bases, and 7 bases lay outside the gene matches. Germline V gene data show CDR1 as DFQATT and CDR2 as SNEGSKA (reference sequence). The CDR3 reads CSAGLAGGRENEQFF. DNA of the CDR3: TGCAGTGCCGGACTAGCGGGGGGGCGCGAGAATGAGCAGTTCTTC.

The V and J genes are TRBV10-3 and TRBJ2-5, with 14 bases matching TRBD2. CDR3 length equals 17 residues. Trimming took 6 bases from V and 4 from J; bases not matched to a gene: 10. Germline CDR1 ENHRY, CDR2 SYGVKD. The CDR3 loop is CAIRTSGGAQGRETQYF. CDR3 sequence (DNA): TGTGCCATCAGGACTAGCGGGGGGGCTCAAGGGCGAGAGACCCAGTACTTC.

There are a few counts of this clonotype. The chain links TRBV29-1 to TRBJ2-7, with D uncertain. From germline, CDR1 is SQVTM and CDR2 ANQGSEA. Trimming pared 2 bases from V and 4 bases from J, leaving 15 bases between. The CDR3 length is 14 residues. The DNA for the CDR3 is TGCAGCGTTGAAAGCGACTCGCATTTGTACGAGCAGTACGTC. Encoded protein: CSVESDSHLYEQYV.

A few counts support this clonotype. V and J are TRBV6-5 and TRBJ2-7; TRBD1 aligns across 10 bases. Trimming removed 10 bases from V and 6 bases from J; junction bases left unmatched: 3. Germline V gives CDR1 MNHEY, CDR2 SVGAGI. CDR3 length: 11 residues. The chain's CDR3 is CAIGQGGEQYF. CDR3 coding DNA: TGTGCCATAGGACAGGGGGGCGAGCAGTACTTC.

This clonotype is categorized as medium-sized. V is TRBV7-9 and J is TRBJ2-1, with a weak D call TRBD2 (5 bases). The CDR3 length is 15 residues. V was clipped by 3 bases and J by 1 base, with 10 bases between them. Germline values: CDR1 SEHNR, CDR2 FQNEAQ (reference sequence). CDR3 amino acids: CASSFRGSSYNEQFF. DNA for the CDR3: TGTGCCAGCAGCTTCCGGGGATCATCCTACAATGAGCAGTTCTTC.

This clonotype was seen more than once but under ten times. CDR3 in DNA: TGTGCCAGCAGCGCCCGGGACAGGGGGCTCGGGGGCTACACCTTC. Protein product: CASSARDRGLGGYTF. The rearrangement links TRBV7-8 to TRBJ1-2; 12 nucleotides line up with TRBD1. The CDR3 runs 15 residues. After removal of 5 bases from V and 8 bases from J, the junction contained 9 bases not matched to a gene. The germline gives CDR1 SGHVS, CDR2 FQNEAQ.

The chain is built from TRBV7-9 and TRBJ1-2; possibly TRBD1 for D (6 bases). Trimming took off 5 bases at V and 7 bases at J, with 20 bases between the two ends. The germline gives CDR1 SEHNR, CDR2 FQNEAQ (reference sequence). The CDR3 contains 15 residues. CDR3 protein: CASSATQTGLSGYTF. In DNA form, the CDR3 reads TGTGCCAGCAGCGCGACCCAGACAGGTTTAAGTGGCTACACCTTC.

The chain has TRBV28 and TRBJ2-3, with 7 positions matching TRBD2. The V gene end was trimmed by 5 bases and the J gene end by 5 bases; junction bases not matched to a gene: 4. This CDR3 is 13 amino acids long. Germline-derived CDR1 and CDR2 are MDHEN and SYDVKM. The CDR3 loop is CASSPGGRDTQYF. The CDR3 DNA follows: TGTGCCAGCAGTCCGGGGGGTAGAGATACGCAGTATTTT.

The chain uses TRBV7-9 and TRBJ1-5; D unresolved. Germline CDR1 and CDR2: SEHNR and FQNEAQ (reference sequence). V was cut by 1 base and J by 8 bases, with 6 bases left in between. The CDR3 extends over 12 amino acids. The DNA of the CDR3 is TGTGCCAGCAGCTTAGAGACGGAGCCCCAGCATTTT. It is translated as CASSLETEPQHF. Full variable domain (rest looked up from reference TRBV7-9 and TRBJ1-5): DTGVSQNPRHKITKRGQNVTFRCDPISEHNRLYWYRQTLGQGPEFLTYFQNEAQLEKSRLLSDRFSAERPKGSFSTLEIQRTEQGDSAMYLCASSLETEPQHFGDGTRLSIL.

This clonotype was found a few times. The CDR3 protein is CASRGDSNQPQHF. The CDR3 coding sequence is TGTGCCAGCAGAGGGGATAGCAATCAGCCCCAGCATTTT. The genes are TRBV2 and TRBJ1-5; possible D gene TRBD1, 5 bases. Trimming shortened V by 6 bases and J by 0 bases, and 6 bases separated the two germline ends. The CDR3 consists of 13 residues. Germline assignment: CDR1 SNHLY and CDR2 FYNNEI. Full variable domain (rest looked up from reference TRBV2 and TRBJ1-5): EPEVTQTPSHQVTQMGQEVILRCVPISNHLYFYWYRQILGQKVEFLVSFYNNEISEKSEIFDDQFSVERPDGSNFTLKIRSTKLEDSAMYFCASRGDSNQPQHFGDGTRLSIL.

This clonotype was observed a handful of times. CDR3 nucleotide sequence: TGTGCCAGCAGCTCCTCCGGGACAGGGTGGACTGAAGCTTTCTTT. Its protein product is CASSSSGTGWTEAFF. The rearrangement joins TRBV5-5 to TRBJ1-1, with 9 bases matching TRBD1. The CDR3 spans 15 residues. The junction had 8 bases not matched to a gene; V was cut back by 3 bases and J by 5 bases. CDR1 and CDR2 (germline): SGHKS, YYEKEE (reference sequence).

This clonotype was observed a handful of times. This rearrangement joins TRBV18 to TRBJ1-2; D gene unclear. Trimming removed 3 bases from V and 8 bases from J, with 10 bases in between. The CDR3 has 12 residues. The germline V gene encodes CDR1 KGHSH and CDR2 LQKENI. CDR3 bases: TGTGCCAGCTCACCGTCGAAGGTCGGCTACACCTTC. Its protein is CASSPSKVGYTF.

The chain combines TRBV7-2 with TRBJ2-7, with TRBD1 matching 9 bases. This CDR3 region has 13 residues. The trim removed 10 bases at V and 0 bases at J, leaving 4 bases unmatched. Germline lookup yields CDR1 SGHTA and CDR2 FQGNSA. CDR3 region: CATRDRVSYEQYF. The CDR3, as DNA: TGTGCCACTAGGGACAGGGTCTCCTACGAGCAGTACTTC. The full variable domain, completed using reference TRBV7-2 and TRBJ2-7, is GAGVSQSPSNKVTEKGKDVELRCDPISGHTALYWYRQSLGQGLEFLIYFQGNSAPDKSGLPSDRFSAERTGGSVSTLTIQRTQQEDSAVYLCATRDRVSYEQYFGPGTRLTVT.

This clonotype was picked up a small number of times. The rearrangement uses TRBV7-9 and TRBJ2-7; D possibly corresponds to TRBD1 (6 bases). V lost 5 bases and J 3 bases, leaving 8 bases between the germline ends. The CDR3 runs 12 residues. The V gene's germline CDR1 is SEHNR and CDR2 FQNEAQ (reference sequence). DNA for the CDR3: TGTGCCAGCAGCGCCAGGGGCTACGAGCAGTACTTC. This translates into CASSARGYEQYF.

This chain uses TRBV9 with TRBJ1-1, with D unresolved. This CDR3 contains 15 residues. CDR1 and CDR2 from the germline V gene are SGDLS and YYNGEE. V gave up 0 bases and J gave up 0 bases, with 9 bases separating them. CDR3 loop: CASSVGGLMNTEAFF. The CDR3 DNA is TGTGCCAGCAGCGTAGGAGGACTAATGAACACTGAAGCTTTCTTT.

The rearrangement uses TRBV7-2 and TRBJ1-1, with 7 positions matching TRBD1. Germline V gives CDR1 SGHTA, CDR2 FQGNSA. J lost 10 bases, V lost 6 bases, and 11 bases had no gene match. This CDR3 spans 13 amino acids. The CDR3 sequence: CASSLKGAGRAFF. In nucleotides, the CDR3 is TGTGCCAGCAGTCTGAAGGGGGCTGGGAGAGCTTTCTTT.

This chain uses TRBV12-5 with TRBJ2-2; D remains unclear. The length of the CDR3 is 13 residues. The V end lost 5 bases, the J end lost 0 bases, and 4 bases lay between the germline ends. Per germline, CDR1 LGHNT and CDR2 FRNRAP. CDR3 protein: CASGLPNTGELFF. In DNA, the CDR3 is TGTGCTAGTGGTCTCCCGAACACCGGGGAGCTGTTTTTT.

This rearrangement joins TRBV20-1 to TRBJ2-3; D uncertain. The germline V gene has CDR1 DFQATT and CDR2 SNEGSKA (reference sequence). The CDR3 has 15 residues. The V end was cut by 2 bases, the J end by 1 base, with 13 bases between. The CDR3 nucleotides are TGCAGTGCTAGACAAGACGGGTCAGGCACAGATACGCAGTATTTT. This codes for CSARQDGSGTDTQYF.

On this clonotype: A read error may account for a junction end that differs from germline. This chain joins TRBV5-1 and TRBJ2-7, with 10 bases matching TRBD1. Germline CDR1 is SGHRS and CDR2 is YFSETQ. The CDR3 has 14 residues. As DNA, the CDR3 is TGCGCCAGCAGCCAGGGACAGGGGTTAAACGAGAAGTACTTC. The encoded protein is CASSQGQGLNEKYF.

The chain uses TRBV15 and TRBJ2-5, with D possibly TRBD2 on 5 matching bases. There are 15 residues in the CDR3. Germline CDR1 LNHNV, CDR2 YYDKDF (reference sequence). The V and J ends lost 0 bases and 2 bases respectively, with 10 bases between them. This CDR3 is CATSREEAVQETQYF. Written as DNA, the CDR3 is TGTGCCACCAGCAGAGAGGAGGCGGTACAAGAGACCCAGTACTTC.